A single sample gave rise to the 17 T cell receptor beta chains below, sequenced in a study of T cell responses to AZD1222 COVID-19 vaccine. Here immunoSEQ multiplex PCR was the method, and the copy in TCRdb shows in-frame clones only, minus some. The sample contains roughly 160,000 clones, approximately 90% of which appear only once. Source: peripheral blood, taken on day 0 of AZD1222 vaccination. These receptors all come from an adult in good health.

CDR3 coding DNA: TGTGCCAGCAGGCGGGGCGGGGCAGACAATCAGCCCCAGCATTTT. Translation: CASRRGGADNQPQHF. The V gene is TRBV2, the J gene TRBJ1-5; tentatively, D is TRBD1 (5 bases). CDR1 and CDR2 (germline): SNHLY, FYNNEI. The CDR3 is 15 amino acids. The V and J ends lost 6 bases and 3 bases respectively, with 15 bases between them.

The rearrangement links TRBV5-6 to TRBJ1-6; D perhaps matches TRBD1 (5 bases). The CDR3 length is 16 residues. Trimming shortened V by 3 bases and J by 1 base, and 11 bases separated the two germline ends. Germline CDR1 SGHDT, CDR2 YYEEEE. The CDR3 DNA sequence: TGTGCCAGCAGCTCCGGGACTCAGTCCTATAATTCACCCCTCCACTTT. It is translated as CASSSGTQSYNSPLHF.

The chain recombines TRBV27 with TRBJ1-4; 8 nucleotides agree with TRBD1. Per germline, CDR1 MNHEY and CDR2 SMNVEV (reference sequence). The CDR3 runs to 15 residues. The V segment lost 5 bases and the J segment 8 bases; nucleotides outside the gene matches: 10. The CDR3 nucleotides read TGTGCCAGCAGTCCCTTATCCGGGACAGGCGAAAAACTGTTTTTT. Translated: CASSPLSGTGEKLFF.

This chain joins TRBV7-2 and TRBJ1-2; D may be TRBD1 (5 bases). This CDR3 is built from 16 residues. V lost 5 bases and J 6 bases, leaving 22 bases between the germline ends. Germline values: CDR1 SGHTA, CDR2 FQGNSA. CDR3 in amino acids: CASSPGTTRSGDGYTF. CDR3 sequence (DNA): TGTGCCAGCAGCCCCGGGACCACCCGCTCGGGAGATGGCTACACCTTC.

CDR3 residues: CASSMLASYNEQFF. The CDR3 nucleotides read TGTGCCAGCAGCATGCTAGCCTCCTACAATGAGCAGTTCTTC. The chain combines TRBV3-1 (or the pseudogene TRBV3-2) with TRBJ2-1; tentatively, D is TRBD2 (5 bases). The CDR3 contains 14 residues. V dropped 5 bases and J dropped 0 bases, with 8 bases sitting between them. CDR1 is LGHDT and CDR2 is YNNKEL in the germline V gene (reference sequence).

The J gene is TRBJ2-1, the V gene TRBV18; 13 bases fit TRBD2. Germline V gene sequence: CDR1 KGHSH, CDR2 LQKENI. With V trimmed by 2 bases and J by 9 bases, 4 bases remained unmatched. The CDR3 has 15 residues. CDR3 protein: CASSPGTSGTSEQFF. The DNA of the CDR3 is TGTGCCAGCTCACCAGGGACTAGCGGGACGAGTGAGCAGTTCTTC.

This chain uses TRBV28 with TRBJ2-7; a weak D match, TRBD1 (6 bases). The CDR3 loop spans 11 amino acids. Germline V gives CDR1 MDHEN, CDR2 SYDVKM. V shed 7 bases and J shed 5 bases, with 9 bases lying between them. CDR3 sequence: CASNREHEQYF. CDR3 in DNA: TGTGCCAGCAACAGGGAGCACGAGCAGTACTTC.

The chain couples TRBV4-1 to TRBJ1-2; tentatively, D is TRBD1 (6 bases). V was cut by 0 bases and J by 3 bases, with 11 bases left in between. The CDR3 is made up of 15 amino acids. Per germline, CDR1 MGHRA and CDR2 YSYEKL. The CDR3 DNA reads as TGCGCCAGCAGCCAAGATCGAGGGGGACACTATGGCTACACCTTC. Translating it yields CASSQDRGGHYGYTF.

The chain recombines TRBV28 with TRBJ1-6; a possible D gene is TRBD1 (6 bases). The CDR3 length is 17 residues. Trimming stripped 5 bases from V and 5 bases from J, with 19 bases between. CDR1 is MDHEN and CDR2 is SYDVKM in the germline V gene. In nucleotides, the CDR3 is TGTGCCAGCAGTCCCCCTGGGGGGGGCCTCAATAATTCACCCCTCCACTTT. It translates to CASSPPGGGLNNSPLHF. Using reference TRBV28 and TRBJ1-6 for the parts outside the CDR3, the full variable domain is DVKVTQSSRYLVKRTGEKVFLECVQDMDHENMFWYRQDPGLGLRLIYFSYDVKMKEKGDIPEGYSVSREKKERFSLILESASTNQTSMYLCASSPPGGGLNNSPLHFGNGTRLTVT.

J is TRBJ2-7 and V is TRBV28; D is possibly TRBD2 (5 bases). CDR3 length: 15 amino acids. Germline V gene sequence: CDR1 MDHEN, CDR2 SYDVKM. V shed 7 bases and J shed 7 bases, with 23 bases lying between them. The DNA for the CDR3 is TGTGCCAGCAAGAACCGGAGGACCGGACTTGAGGAGCAGTACTTC. Its translation: CASKNRRTGLEEQYF.

This chain joins TRBV3-1 (or the pseudogene TRBV3-2) and TRBJ1-4; D is perhaps TRBD1 (5 bases). Germline CDR1 is LGHDT and CDR2 is YNNKEL (reference sequence). Trimming pared 3 bases from V and 7 bases from J, leaving 12 bases between. The CDR3 loop spans 14 amino acids. DNA of the CDR3: TGTGCCAGCAGCCACCGGGGCGCGTTTGAAAAACTGTTTTTT. Protein: CASSHRGAFEKLFF.

A remark on this clone: A junction boundary mismatches the germline segment, possibly from a read error. V usage is TRBV28 and J usage is TRBJ1-2; D not resolved. Per germline, CDR1 MDHEN and CDR2 SYDVKM. The CDR3 contains 13 residues. Written as DNA, the CDR3 is TGTGCCAGCATGCTTCTAAATCCCCCCGTTATATACTTC. This encodes CASMLLNPPVIYF.

The rearrangement uses TRBV6-5 and TRBJ1-1; D remains ambiguous. CDR3 length: 12 residues. The germline CDR1 and CDR2 sequences are MNHEY and SVGAGI. V lost 8 bases and J lost 5, with 12 bases in between. CDR3 DNA: TGTGCCAGCGGAAGGGATCAGACTGAAGCTTTCTTT. It is translated as CASGRDQTEAFF.

This chain connects TRBV19 to TRBJ2-2; D tentatively reads TRBD1 or TRBD2 (5 bases each). The CDR3 contains 16 residues. The V gene lost 6 bases and the J gene lost 2 bases, with 16 bases spanning the gap. Germline CDR1 LNHDA, CDR2 SQIVND (reference sequence). Written as DNA, the CDR3 is TGTGCCAGTAGAGACCGGGACGCCCGAAACACCGGGGAGCTGTTTTTT. Translation: CASRDRDARNTGELFF.

This chain uses TRBV6-5 with TRBJ1-1; TRBD1 is a possible D gene (5 bases). This CDR3 spans 13 amino acids. CDR1 and CDR2 (germline): MNHEY, SVGAGI. V was cut by 10 bases and J by 3 bases, with 15 bases left in between. The CDR3 DNA reads TGTGCCACCCGGGGCGGTCCGCACACTGAAGCTTTCTTT. As protein: CATRGGPHTEAFF.

The chain recombines TRBV19 with TRBJ2-2; D unclear. Trimming removed 6 bases from V and 6 bases from J, with 2 bases in between. There are 10 residues in the CDR3. Germline V lookup: CDR1 LNHDA, CDR2 SQIVND (reference sequence). For the CDR3, the DNA is TGTGCCAGTAGCGCCGGGGAGCTGTTTTTT. This gives the protein CASSAGELFF.

The chain employs TRBV7-2 and TRBJ1-1; no clear D gene. The germline gives CDR1 SGHTA, CDR2 FQGNSA. This CDR3 has 11 residues. V gave up 5 bases and J gave up 10 bases, with 11 bases separating them. The CDR3 nucleotides read TGTGCCAGCAGCCGCAATCCAGGAGCTTTCTTT. Protein: CASSRNPGAFF.